This TCR beta chain derives from a study of cytomegalovirus exposure and HLA in healthy donors. CDR1 is SEHNR and CDR2 is FQNEAQ in the germline V gene (reference sequence). This CDR3 has 14 residues. V was clipped by 5 bases and J by 9 bases; unmatched bases: 10. The table came from immunoSEQ multiplex PCR; TCRdb's copy has only in-frame clones and leaves some out. Found here are approximately 160,000 clones, about 95% of them singletons; the top ten hold approximately 0.97%. The chain joins TRBV7-9 to TRBJ2-1; TRBD1 matches at 7 bases. The sample consisted of PBMCs. The TCR originated in a young woman in good health and CMV-seronegative. The CDR3 here is CASSPGVGGSEQFF. Here the CDR3 DNA reads TGTGCCAGCAGCCCTGGAGTAGGGGGCAGTGAGCAGTTCTTC.